The rows below give T cell receptor beta chains drawn from one sample of a study of shared clonotypes between healthy human individuals. Assay: immunoSEQ multiplex PCR; the TCRdb copy retains only in-frame clones and omits some. The sample yields 2 million to 2.5 million clones, around 95% seen once. Sequencing was carried out using naive CD4+ T cells sorted from blood. Source of these receptors: a man in his late teens or twenties in good health. Both conserved end residues are part of each CDR3. D genes are given only for firm matches. Expanded clones are given a class, and other clones once, few, many or no size at all.

TRBV7-3	TRBJ2-3	.	.	TGTGCCAGCAGCTTAACAGGGTACCAATCTGGGGATACGCAGTATTTT	CASSLTGYQSGDTQYF
TRBV11-2	TRBJ1-1	TRBD1	.	TGTGCCAGCAGCTCACCGGGACAGGGGTACACTGAAGCTTTCTTT	CASSSPGQGYTEAFF
TRBV6-1	TRBJ1-4	.	.	TGTGCCACCAAGGGACAATCTCTTGAAAAACTGTTTTTT	CATKGQSLEKLFF
TRBV5-1	TRBJ2-7	.	.	TGCGCCAGCAGCTTGAAGCGATGGCCCTACGAGCAGTACTTC	CASSLKRWPYEQYF
TRBV6-5	TRBJ1-1	TRBD1	.	TGTGCCAGCAGTTACTCCGACAGGGGGCTTAAAGCTTTCTTT	CASSYSDRGLKAFF
TRBV7-2	TRBJ2-1	TRBD2	.	TGTGCCAGCAGAAGTAGCGGGGGAAACTACAATGAGCAGTTCTTC	CASRSSGGNYNEQFF
TRBV19	TRBJ1-2	.	.	TGTGCCAGTAGTGCGACCGGGACTCTGGGCTATGGCTACACCTTC	CASSATGTLGYGYTF
TRBV29-1	TRBJ2-3	TRBD1	.	TGCAGCGTCGGGACAGGGGGCAACACAGATACGCAGTATTTT	CSVGTGGNTDTQYF
TRBV6-6	TRBJ2-2	.	.	TGTGCCAGCAGTACGCGGGACAGCAACGGGGAGCTGTTTTTT	CASSTRDSNGELFF
TRBV4-2	TRBJ1-4	TRBD1	.	TGTGCCAGCAGACAAGGGGGCTCAGGGGCGGCAACTAATGAAAAACTGTTTTTT	CASRQGGSGAATNEKLFF
TRBV30	TRBJ1-2	.	.	TGTGCCCAGAAGGGACGGAGAGCTAACTATGGCTACACCTTC	CAQKGRRANYGYTF
TRBV12-2	TRBJ1-2	.	.	TGTGCAAGTCGCTTTGATCATTTACGGCAGGCCTACAGCGGCTACACCTTC	CASRFDHLRQAYSGYTF
TRBV7-2	TRBJ1-6	.	.	TGTGCCAGCAGCTCCCCACCCGGTAGGGGGAATTCACCCCTCCACTTT	CASSSPPGRGNSPLHF
TRBV11-2	TRBJ2-1	.	.	TGTGCCAGCAGCTTAGGGGGGGCTGGGTCGGGAAGTAAGCAGTTCTTC	CASSLGGAGSGSKQFF
TRBV11-2	TRBJ2-1	TRBD1	.	TGTGCCAGCAGGATGACACAGGACAGGTCCTGGCGGGATGAGCAGTTCTTC	CASRMTQDRSWRDEQFF
TRBV11-3	TRBJ2-1	.	.	TGTGCCAGCAGCCAAGGGAGTTACAATGAGCAGTTCTTC	CASSQGSYNEQFF
TRBV29-1	TRBJ1-1	.	.	TGCAGCGTTGTAAGGGCCGGAGGGGCCTCCGGTGCTTTCTTT	CSVVRAGGASGAFF
TRBV5-8	TRBJ1-6	.	.	TGTGCCAGCAGCTTGTACCTTAATTCACCCCTCCACTTT	CASSLYLNSPLHF
TRBV5-8	TRBJ2-2	.	.	TGTGCCAGTCGGACAACGACTAGAGACACCGGGGAGCTGTTTTTT	CASRTTTRDTGELFF
TRBV6-1	TRBJ2-7	TRBD1	.	TGTGCCAGCAGCGTGGAACAGGGGCCCTCCTACGAGCAGTACTTC	CASSVEQGPSYEQYF
TRBV9	TRBJ1-6	TRBD1	.	TGTGCCAGCAGCGGAGAGTCGGACAGGGCATACTCACCCCTCCACTTT	CASSGESDRAYSPLHF
TRBV11-3	TRBJ2-1	TRBD1	.	TGTGCCAGCAGCCCCCGGGACAGGGGTAATGAGCAGTTCTTC	CASSPRDRGNEQFF
TRBV19	TRBJ1-6	TRBD1	.	TGTGCCAGTAGTTCCCGGGACAGGGGGAAAGATTCACCCCTCCACTTT	CASSSRDRGKDSPLHF
TRBV7-9	TRBJ1-5	.	.	TGTGCCAGCAGCTTAGGCGTCCTGGACAACAATCAGCCCCAGCATTTT	CASSLGVLDNNQPQHF
TRBV5-1	TRBJ2-1	.	.	TGCGCCAGCAGGGGCGGTAGCGCTTTAAACTACAATGAGCAGTTCTTC	CASRGGSALNYNEQFF
TRBV6-5	TRBJ2-5	.	.	TGTGCCAGCATGGGATCGGCCAGGGGACAAGAGACCCAGTACTTC	CASMGSARGQETQYF
TRBV7-9	TRBJ1-1	.	.	TGTGCCAGCAGCTTAGCGGGCAGGGGAAACACTGAAGCTTTCTTT	CASSLAGRGNTEAFF
TRBV27	TRBJ1-5	.	.	TGTGCCAGCAGTTTAGAGGGGAGCAATCAGCCCCAGCATTTT	CASSLEGSNQPQHF
TRBV18	TRBJ2-1	.	.	TGTGCCAGCTCTAAGGTAAACAATGAGCAGTTCTTC	CASSKVNNEQFF
TRBV9	TRBJ2-2	.	.	TGTGCCAGCAGCGTCCGCCCTAGCGGGGAGCTGTTTTTT	CASSVRPSGELFF
TRBV7-2	TRBJ1-5	.	.	TGTGCCAGCAGCTCGGATTATAGCAATCAGCCCCAGCATTTT	CASSSDYSNQPQHF
TRBV5-1	TRBJ2-2	TRBD1	.	TGCGCCAGCAGCTTGATGACAGGGGACACCGGGGAGCTGTTTTTT	CASSLMTGDTGELFF
TRBV4-3	TRBJ2-3	TRBD2	.	TGCGCCAGTTCTAGCGGGTCTAGCACAGATACGCAGTATTTT	CASSSGSSTDTQYF
TRBV19	TRBJ2-1	TRBD2	.	TGTGCCAGTAGACCTAGACTAGCGGGGGACTACAATGAGCAGTTCTTC	CASRPRLAGDYNEQFF
TRBV30	TRBJ2-3	TRBD2	.	TGTGCCTGGAGTTACACTCGCAGGCTAGCGGCGTACGTCACGCAGTATTTT	CAWSYTRRLAAYVTQYF
TRBV6-1	TRBJ2-7	TRBD1	.	TGTGCCAGCAGCGAAGGGACAGGGGCCTTCGGGCAGTACTTC	CASSEGTGAFGQYF
TRBV2	TRBJ1-5	.	.	TGTGCCAGCAGATCCGAACAGGGATATAGCAATCAGCCCCAGCATTTT	CASRSEQGYSNQPQHF
TRBV27	TRBJ2-2	TRBD2	.	TGTGCCAGCACCCCGTCGGCTAGCGGGGGTGGGGAGCTGTTTTTT	CASTPSASGGGELFF
TRBV25-1	TRBJ1-1	.	.	TGTGCCAGCACAGGGGCGAACACTGAAGCTTTCTTT	CASTGANTEAFF
TRBV18	TRBJ2-7	.	.	TGTGCCAGCTCACCAACGAGGGGCTACGAGCAGTACTTC	CASSPTRGYEQYF
TRBV11-2	TRBJ2-1	.	.	TGTGCCAGCAGCTTACACAATGAGCAGTTCTTC	CASSLHNEQFF
TRBV7-9	TRBJ1-5	.	.	TGTGCCAGCAGCTTAGAGAGGGTGGATCAGCCCCAGCATTTT	CASSLERVDQPQHF
TRBV30	TRBJ2-7	TRBD1	once	TGTGCCTGGAGTGTACAGGGGGCAGGAGAGCAGTACTTC	CAWSVQGAGEQYF
TRBV2	TRBJ1-2	TRBD1	.	TGTGCCAGCAGTGAAATGGGTGCGACAGGGAACACCTTC	CASSEMGATGNTF
TRBV6-5	TRBJ2-7	TRBD2	.	TGTGCCAGCAGTCCCGGACTAGCTTCCAACGAGCAGTACTTC	CASSPGLASNEQYF
TRBV7-9	TRBJ2-7	.	.	TGTGCCAGCAGCTTAGCCCTAGAGAGGGGCTACGAGCAGTACTTC	CASSLALERGYEQYF
TRBV6-1	TRBJ1-5	.	.	TGTGCCAGCAGTGAAGGATGGCAGGGCAATCAGCCCCAGCATTTT	CASSEGWQGNQPQHF
TRBV5-1	TRBJ2-1	TRBD2	.	TGCGCCAGCAGAGGGGGACTAGCGGTCTTAGATGAGCAGTTCTTC	CASRGGLAVLDEQFF
TRBV19	TRBJ2-3	.	.	TGTGCCAGTAGTATCCTAAGATCGGATACGCAGTATTTT	CASSILRSDTQYF
TRBV6-6	TRBJ2-3	.	.	TGTGCCAGCAGTTGGAGACAGACCGGTTACACAGATACGCAGTATTTT	CASSWRQTGYTDTQYF
TRBV7-6	TRBJ2-1	.	.	TGTGCCAGCAGCTCCCCCACCCACAATGAGCAGTTCTTC	CASSSPTHNEQFF
TRBV18	TRBJ2-7	.	.	TGTGCCAGCTCACCGGGTGAGAGGAACGAGCAGTACTTC	CASSPGERNEQYF
TRBV18	TRBJ2-7	TRBD1	.	TGTGCCAGCTCACCTCCGACAGGGGTCTACGAGCAGTACTTC	CASSPPTGVYEQYF
TRBV19	TRBJ1-2	.	.	TGTGCCAGTAACAACAAGGGGGTTACGGGCTACACCTTC	CASNNKGVTGYTF
TRBV5-4	TRBJ2-4	.	.	TGTGCCAGCAGCGAGGGTCAGGGATGGGACATTCAGTACTTC	CASSEGQGWDIQYF
TRBV4-1	TRBJ1-2	TRBD1	once	TGCGCCAGCAGCCAAGGGGGGCAGGGGGTATATGGCTACACCTTC	CASSQGGQGVYGYTF
TRBV5-6	TRBJ1-5	TRBD1	once	TGTGCCAGCAGCCTGGGACAGAACAATCAGCCCCAGCATTTT	CASSLGQNNQPQHF
TRBV7-2	TRBJ2-3	.	.	TGTGCCAGCAGCTTAGCCGGGACTGGGACAGATACGCAGTATTTT	CASSLAGTGTDTQYF